This T cell receptor beta chain was profiled in a study of CD8 T cells in ankylosing spondylitis. Study-wide points: CD8+ by phenotype, disease-linked clones were relatively rare in peripheral blood. Matched ankylosing spondylitis synovial fluid reportedly contained a significantly enriched population of disease-linked clones.

The length of the CDR3 is 16 residues. The V and J ends lost 0 bases and 0 bases respectively, with 11 bases between them. CDR1 is LGHNA and CDR2 is YSLEER in the germline V gene. Making the TCR beta libraries involved quantitative 5'-RACE with molecular barcodes. MiXCR was run by TCRdb on the 5' RACE reads, yielding one entry per CDR3 protein. The sample yields about 180,000 distinct CDR3 sequences, around 9.6% seen once. This clonotype was observed at least ten times. Its antigen is as yet unknown. Sequencing input: blood, either unsorted or a sorted T cell fraction (not recorded which). The source is a female donor with ankylosing spondylitis or in good health (not recorded which). The V and J genes are TRBV4-3 and TRBJ1-1; no clear D gene. CDR3 loop: CASSQDPLDLNTEAFF. The CDR3 DNA reads as TGCGCCAGCAGCCAAGATCCCCTAGACCTGAACACTGAAGCTTTCTTT.